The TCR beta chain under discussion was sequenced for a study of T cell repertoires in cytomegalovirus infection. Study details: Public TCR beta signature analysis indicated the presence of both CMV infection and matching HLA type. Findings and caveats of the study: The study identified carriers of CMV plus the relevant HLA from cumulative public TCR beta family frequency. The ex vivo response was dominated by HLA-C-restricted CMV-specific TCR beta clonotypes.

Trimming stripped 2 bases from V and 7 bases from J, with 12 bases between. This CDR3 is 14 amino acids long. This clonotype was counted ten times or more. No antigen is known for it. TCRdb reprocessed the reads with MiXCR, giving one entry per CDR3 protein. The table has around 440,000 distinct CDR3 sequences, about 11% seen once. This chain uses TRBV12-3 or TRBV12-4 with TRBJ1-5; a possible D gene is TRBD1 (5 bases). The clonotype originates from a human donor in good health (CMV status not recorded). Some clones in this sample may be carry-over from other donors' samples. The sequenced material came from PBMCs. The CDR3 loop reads CASSLPGPLQPQHF. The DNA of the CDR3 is TGTGCCAGCAGTTTACCAGGGCCCCTACAGCCCCAGCATTTT.